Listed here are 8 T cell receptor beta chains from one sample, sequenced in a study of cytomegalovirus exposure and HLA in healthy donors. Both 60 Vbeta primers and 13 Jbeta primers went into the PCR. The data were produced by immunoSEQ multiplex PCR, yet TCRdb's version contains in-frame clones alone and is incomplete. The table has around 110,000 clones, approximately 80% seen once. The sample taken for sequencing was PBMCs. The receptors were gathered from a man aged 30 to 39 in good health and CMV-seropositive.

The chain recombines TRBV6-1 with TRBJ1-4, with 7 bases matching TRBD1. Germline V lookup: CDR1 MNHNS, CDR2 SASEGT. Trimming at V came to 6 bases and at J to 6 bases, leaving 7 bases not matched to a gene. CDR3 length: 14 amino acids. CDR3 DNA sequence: TGTGCCAGCAGCCGGACAGGCACTTATGAAAAACTGTTTTTT. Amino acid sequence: CASSRTGTYEKLFF.

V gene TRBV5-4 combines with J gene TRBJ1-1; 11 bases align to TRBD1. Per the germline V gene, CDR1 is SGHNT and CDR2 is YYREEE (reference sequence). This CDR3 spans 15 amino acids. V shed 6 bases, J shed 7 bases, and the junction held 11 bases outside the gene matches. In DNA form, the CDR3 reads TGTGCCAGCAACGCCCCAGGACAGGGGGCGGTTGAAGCTTTCTTT. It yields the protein CASNAPGQGAVEAFF.

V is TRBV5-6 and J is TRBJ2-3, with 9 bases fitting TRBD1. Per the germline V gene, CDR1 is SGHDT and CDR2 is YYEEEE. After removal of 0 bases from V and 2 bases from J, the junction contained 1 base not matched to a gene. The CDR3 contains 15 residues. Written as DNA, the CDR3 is TGTGCCAGCAGCTTGGTACAGGGGGCCACAGATACGCAGTATTTT. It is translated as CASSLVQGATDTQYF.

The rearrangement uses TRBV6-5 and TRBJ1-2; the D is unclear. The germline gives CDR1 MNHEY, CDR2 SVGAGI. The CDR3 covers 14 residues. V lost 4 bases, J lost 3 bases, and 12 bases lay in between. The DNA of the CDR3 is TGTGCCAGCAGTTTTCGCAGGCGCGACTATGGCTACACCTTC. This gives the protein CASSFRRRDYGYTF.

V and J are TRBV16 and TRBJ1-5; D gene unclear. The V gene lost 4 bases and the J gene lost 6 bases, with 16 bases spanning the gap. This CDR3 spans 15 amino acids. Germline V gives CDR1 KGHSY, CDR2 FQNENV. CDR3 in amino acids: CASSRTPSVSQPQHF. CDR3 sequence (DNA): TGTGCCAGCAGCCGGACTCCCTCTGTGAGTCAGCCCCAGCATTTT.

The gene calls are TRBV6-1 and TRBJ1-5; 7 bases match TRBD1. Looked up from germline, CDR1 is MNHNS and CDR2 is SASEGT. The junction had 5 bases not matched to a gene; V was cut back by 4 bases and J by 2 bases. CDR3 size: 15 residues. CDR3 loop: CASSVWDSRNQPQHF. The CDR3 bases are TGTGCCAGCAGTGTCTGGGACAGCCGCAATCAGCCCCAGCATTTT.

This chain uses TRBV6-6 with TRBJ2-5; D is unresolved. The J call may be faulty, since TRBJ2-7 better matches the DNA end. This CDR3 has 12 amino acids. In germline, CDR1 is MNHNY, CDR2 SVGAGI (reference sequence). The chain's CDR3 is CASSYSSYEQYF. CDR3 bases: TGTGCCAGCAGTTACTCGAGCTACGAGCAGTACTTC.

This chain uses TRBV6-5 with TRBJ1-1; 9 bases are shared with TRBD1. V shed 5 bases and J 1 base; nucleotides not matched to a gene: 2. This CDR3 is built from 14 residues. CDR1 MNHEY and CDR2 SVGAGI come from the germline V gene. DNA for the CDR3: TGTGCCAGCAGTGACAGGGGGGGGAACACTGAAGCTTTCTTT. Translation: CASSDRGGNTEAFF.